These 14 T cell receptor beta chains were sequenced from one sample in a study of T cell responses to AZD1222 COVID-19 vaccine. The assay was immunoSEQ multiplex PCR, and TCRdb's table has in-frame clones only and misses some. This sample has about 140,000 clones; more than 80% occur once, and the top ten carry 1.6%. The sequencing here drew on peripheral blood, taken on day 0 of AZD1222 vaccination. The receptors derive from an adult in good health.

The chain links TRBV6-6 to TRBJ2-7; 9 nucleotides match TRBD1. Trimming took 1 base from V and 3 from J; bases not matched to a gene: 4. CDR1 and CDR2 from the germline V gene are MNHNY and SVGAGI (reference sequence). The CDR3 extends over 15 amino acids. Here the CDR3 DNA reads TGTGCCAGCAGTTACTACCGGGACAGGGACTACGAGCAGTACTTC. Translating gives CASSYYRDRDYEQYF.

The chain combines TRBV4-1 with TRBJ2-1, with 9 bases matching TRBD2. This CDR3 region has 16 residues. V lost 1 base, J lost 7 bases, and 8 bases stayed unmatched. CDR1 and CDR2 from the germline V gene are MGHRA and YSYEKL. For the CDR3, the DNA is TGCGCCAGCAGCCAAGGGGCTCGCGGGAGGGGGAATGAGCAGTTCTTC. It translates to CASSQGARGRGNEQFF.

The chain couples TRBV5-1 to TRBJ2-1, with D possibly matching TRBD1 (6 bases). V was pared by 3 bases and J by 4 bases, with 8 bases between. Germline V gives CDR1 SGHRS, CDR2 YFSETQ. There are 13 residues in the CDR3. In DNA form, the CDR3 reads TGCGCCAGCAGCTGGACAGATTACAATGAGCAGTTCTTC. Protein sequence: CASSWTDYNEQFF.

This chain uses TRBV29-1 with TRBJ2-3; 10 bases are a match to TRBD1. The V segment lost 4 bases and the J segment 5 bases; nucleotides outside the gene matches: 6. The CDR3 covers 14 residues. Germline lookup yields CDR1 SQVTM and CDR2 ANQGSEA. The CDR3 DNA is TGCAGCGTTGCGATGGGACAGGGGCAAGATACGCAGTATTTT. Translating it yields CSVAMGQGQDTQYF.

Only one count was recorded for this clone. The chain has TRBV4-1 and TRBJ1-1; D possibly corresponds to TRBD1 (5 bases). V was pared by 0 bases and J by 0 bases, with 8 bases between. CDR3 length: 15 amino acids. In germline, CDR1 is MGHRA, CDR2 YSYEKL. CDR3 nucleotides: TGCGCCAGCAGCCAAGAAGCGGGGGTGAACACTGAAGCTTTCTTT. It encodes CASSQEAGVNTEAFF.

The CDR3, as DNA: TGTGCCAGCACTTCTATACAGGGTTCAACTAATGAAAAACTGTTTTTT. Encoded protein: CASTSIQGSTNEKLFF. The chain uses TRBV18 and TRBJ1-4, with D possibly matching TRBD1 (6 bases). Germline V gene data show CDR1 as KGHSH and CDR2 as LQKENI. The length of the CDR3 is 16 residues. The germline V and J ends were trimmed by 8 bases and 0 bases, with 16 bases remaining between them.

The rearrangement joins TRBV18 to TRBJ2-7; 9 bases align to TRBD1. The trim removed 3 bases at V and 0 bases at J, leaving 3 bases unmatched. The germline V gene encodes CDR1 KGHSH and CDR2 LQKENI. This CDR3 has 15 residues. CDR3 DNA: TGTGCCAGCTCACCCGGACAGGGGAGCTCCTACGAGCAGTACTTC. This sequence encodes CASSPGQGSSYEQYF.

V gene TRBV9 combines with J gene TRBJ1-2; weak D call: TRBD1 (5 bases). In germline, CDR1 is SGDLS, CDR2 YYNGEE. The CDR3 runs to 15 residues. Trimming removed 3 bases from V and 4 bases from J, with 16 bases in between. CDR3 in amino acids: CASSENRGGTYGYTF. In nucleotides, the CDR3 is TGTGCCAGCAGCGAAAATAGGGGCGGTACCTATGGCTACACCTTC.

The chain couples TRBV28 to TRBJ2-1; TRBD2 agrees at 9 bases. V gave up 5 bases and J gave up 2 bases; unmatched junction bases: 10. This CDR3 region has 17 residues. Germline assignment: CDR1 MDHEN and CDR2 SYDVKM. The CDR3 sequence: CASSRQAGGLTYNEQFF. In DNA, the CDR3 is TGTGCCAGCAGTCGTCAGGCGGGAGGGCTAACCTACAATGAGCAGTTCTTC.

The CDR3 is CASIPFVAGYEQYF. CDR3 in DNA: TGTGCCAGCATTCCCTTTGTCGCCGGCTACGAGCAGTACTTC. The gene calls are TRBV6-5 and TRBJ2-7; D is unresolved. CDR3 length: 14 residues. Germline assignment: CDR1 MNHEY and CDR2 SVGAGI. V shed 7 bases and J shed 3 bases, with 16 bases lying between them.

This sequence joins TRBV6-5 and TRBJ2-5, with D maybe TRBD2 (6 bases). The CDR3 consists of 11 residues. The germline V gene encodes CDR1 MNHEY and CDR2 SVGAGI. The germline V and J ends were trimmed by 6 bases and 14 bases, with 16 bases remaining between them. The DNA of the CDR3 is TGTGCCAGCAGATACCGGGACTGGAGTTACTTC. As protein: CASRYRDWSYF.

The table lists this clone with a few counts. The J gene is TRBJ1-3, the V gene TRBV5-5; TRBD1 aligns across 9 bases. J was trimmed by 2 bases and V by 4 bases; bases with no gene match: 7. This CDR3 has 16 amino acids. Germline lookup yields CDR1 SGHKS and CDR2 YYEKEE (reference sequence). The CDR3 here is CASSRPGQGTGNTIYF. CDR3 nucleotides: TGTGCCAGCAGCCGTCCGGGACAGGGTACTGGAAACACCATATATTTT.

CDR3 sequence reads: CASSLGDTDTQYF. The CDR3 coding sequence is TGTGCCAGCAGCTTAGGTGACACAGATACGCAGTATTTT. The rearrangement links TRBV7-8 to TRBJ2-3; D unresolved. Looked up from germline, CDR1 is SGHVS and CDR2 is FQNEAQ. With 1 base removed from V and 2 bases from J, the gap between germline ends came to 4 bases. The CDR3 spans 13 residues.

This clone was seen a few times. The gene calls are TRBV6-5 and TRBJ1-2; D not resolved. The CDR3 spans 16 residues. CDR1 and CDR2 from the germline V gene are MNHEY and SVGAGI. The germline V and J ends were trimmed by 0 bases and 3 bases, with 14 bases remaining between them. The CDR3 protein is CASSYSTISTDYGYTF. The CDR3, as DNA: TGTGCCAGCAGTTACTCGACTATTTCCACCGACTATGGCTACACCTTC.